Listed here are 10 T cell receptor beta chains from one sample, sequenced in a study of monozygotic twins with inflammatory bowel disease. TCRdb reanalyzed the 5' RACE reads, giving one entry per CDR3 protein sequence and no DNA. The record lists about 160,000 distinct CDR3 sequences, of which the ten most abundant hold around 2.8%. Sequencing was done on a sample of blood. Receptors were obtained from a human donor with ulcerative colitis or Crohn's disease, or a healthy co-twin of an affected twin (not recorded which).

The chain is built from TRBV12-3 or TRBV12-4 and TRBJ1-1. This CDR3 spans 12 amino acids. The CDR3: CASSSPGTEAFF.

V gene TRBV5-1 combines with J gene TRBJ1-5. Germline lookup yields CDR1 SGHRS and CDR2 YFSETQ. This CDR3 has 13 amino acids. The CDR3 region is CASSLDGFQPQHF.

The genes are TRBV18 and TRBJ1-5. CDR1 and CDR2 from the germline V gene are KGHSH and LQKENI. The CDR3 sequence is 13 residues long. The CDR3: CASSPRGNQPQHF.

The V gene is TRBV13, the J gene TRBJ2-1. Germline CDR1 and CDR2: PRHDT and FYEKMQ (reference sequence). The CDR3 consists of 15 residues. The CDR3 region is CASSLGTSTYNEQFF.

The CDR3 here is CASNPGSYGANVLTF. This chain uses TRBV19 with TRBJ2-6. CDR3 size: 15 residues. CDR1 is LNHDA and CDR2 is SQIVND in the germline V gene (reference sequence).

The V call is TRBV7-3, the J call TRBJ2-7; TCRdb designates TRBD1, a call that cannot be tested without DNA. This CDR3 comprises 15 residues. Germline CDR1 and CDR2: SGHTA and FQGTGA. CDR3 loop: CASSTTGGKRYEQYF.

The chain's CDR3 is CSALASGYYNEQFF. The chain couples TRBV20-1 to TRBJ2-1; TCRdb's assignment of TRBD2 cannot be checked, as there is no DNA. Germline V lookup: CDR1 DFQATT, CDR2 SNEGSKA (reference sequence). The CDR3 runs 14 residues.

This chain joins TRBV7-9 and TRBJ2-1. Germline V gene data show CDR1 as SEHNR and CDR2 as FQNEAQ (reference sequence). This CDR3 is built from 15 residues. The CDR3 is CASSLDILFYNEQFF.

The chain uses TRBV4-1 and TRBJ1-5. The length of the CDR3 is 16 residues. Germline loops: CDR1 MGHRA, CDR2 YSYEKL. The chain's CDR3 is CASSQERTARRQPQHF.

The V gene is TRBV6-1, the J gene TRBJ2-2; TCRdb outputs TRBD1, but without DNA this stays unchecked. Germline V gives CDR1 MNHNS, CDR2 SASEGT. This CDR3 has 14 amino acids. CDR3 sequence: CASSKGRDTGELFF.